These 6 T cell receptor beta chains were sequenced from one sample in a study of CD8 T cells in Susac syndrome. A quantity of about 0.5 to 1 ug RNA underwent reverse transcription using random hexamers. MiXCR was run by TCRdb on the immunoSEQ multiplex PCR reads, yielding one entry per CDR3 protein. The sample shows fewer than 200,000 distinct CDR3 sequences, roughly 92% of them seen only once. The sample taken for sequencing was CD4+ T cells from PBMCs. These receptors all come from a human donor in good health.

The CDR3 here is CSVGQGSSTDTQYF. The DNA for the CDR3 is TGCAGCGTTGGTCAGGGAAGTAGCACAGATACGCAGTATTTT. The chain carries TRBV29-1 and TRBJ2-3, with a possible D match to TRBD1 (5 bases). The CDR3 has 14 amino acids. The V and J ends lost 4 bases and 0 bases respectively, with 11 bases between them. Germline values: CDR1 SQVTM, CDR2 ANQGSEA.

The chain is built from TRBV25-1 and TRBJ2-3; D ambiguous. The V gene lost 4 bases and the J gene lost 6 bases, with 8 bases spanning the gap. Germline CDR1 and CDR2: MGHDK and SYGVNS. The CDR3 runs to 12 residues. The CDR3 region is CASSGTLDTQYF. CDR3 coding DNA: TGTGCCAGCAGTGGGACGCTGGATACGCAGTATTTT.

This clonotype was found once. The CDR3: CASKRGVITEAFF. CDR3 DNA sequence: TGTGCCAGCAAAAGGGGGGTAATCACTGAAGCTTTCTTT. The gene calls are TRBV7-3 and TRBJ1-1; tentative D call: TRBD1 (6 bases). Germline V gene lookup returns CDR1 SGHTA and CDR2 FQGTGA. CDR3 length: 13 residues. V was shortened by 7 bases and J by 4 bases, with 13 bases between the two germline ends.

The rearrangement uses TRBV12-3 or TRBV12-4 and TRBJ1-4; TRBD1 is a possible D gene (6 bases). The CDR3 has 14 amino acids. Trimming pared 4 bases from V and 0 bases from J, leaving 6 bases between. The CDR3 DNA is TGTGCCAGCAGTTCAGGGGCAACTAATGAAAAACTGTTTTTT. This encodes CASSSGATNEKLFF.

V is TRBV6-1 and J is TRBJ2-3; maybe TRBD2 (5 bases). This CDR3 spans 13 amino acids. Germline CDR1 is MNHNS and CDR2 is SASEGT. V lost 2 bases to trimming and J lost 5 bases, with 8 bases between them. The CDR3 region is CASSESGRDTQYF. CDR3 DNA sequence: TGTGCCAGCAGTGAAAGCGGCCGAGATACGCAGTATTTT.

V usage is TRBV6-6 and J usage is TRBJ1-5; 8 bases agree with TRBD1. There are 15 residues in the CDR3. Germline CDR1 MNHNY, CDR2 SVGAGI (reference sequence). V lost 5 bases to trimming and J lost 2 bases; unmatched junction nucleotides: 5. The CDR3 sequence: CASSVPGGRNQPQHF. The CDR3 DNA reads TGTGCCAGCAGTGTGCCAGGGGGCCGCAATCAGCCCCAGCATTTT.